Shown below are 22 T cell receptor beta chains from a single sample sequenced in a study of T cells in Graves' hyperthyroidism and ophthalmopathy. Amplification yielded TCR beta CDR3 regions, with RNA transcripts as the source. TCR CDR3 underwent first-round RT-PCR with the HTBI primer set. TCRdb ran MiXCR on the multiplex PCR reads and lists one entry per CDR3 protein. The data hold around 620,000 distinct CDR3 sequences, with around 42% observed a single time. The material sequenced was peripheral blood or thyroid tissue (not recorded which). Source of these receptors: an adult woman with Graves' disease, either hyperthyroidism or ophthalmopathy (not recorded which).

A single count supports this clonotype. The final CDR3 position lacks the conserved phenylalanine or tryptophan, pointing to a likely read error. No DNA is shown, since the ends of the CDR3 on it are uncertain; the CDR3 is the one TCRdb lists. The rearrangement uses TRBV2 and TRBJ2-7; TRBD1, the D gene given by the table, was not confirmed from the DNA. The CDR3 spans 11 residues, counting both ends. Germline CDR1 reads SNHLY; CDR2 reads FYNNEI. The CDR3 region is CASSEAGGTGL.

About this clonotype: This CDR3 is missing its conserved last phenylalanine or tryptophan, likely due to a read error. Because the CDR3's place on the DNA is in doubt, the DNA is left out and the CDR3 is given as listed by TCRdb. The gene calls are TRBV7-2 and TRBJ2-2; the table's D call, TRBD1, has no DNA check behind it. The CDR3 contains 10 residues when both ends are counted. CDR1 and CDR2 from the germline V gene are SGHTA and FQGNSA. The CDR3 region is CASSLVGRGE.

This chain connects TRBV7-2 to TRBJ1-2; D ambiguous. The CDR3 length is 14 residues. Germline loops: CDR1 SGHTA, CDR2 FQGNSA. V dropped 7 bases and J dropped 8 bases, with 20 bases sitting between them. The CDR3: CASTVSGSSYGYTF. In nucleotides, the CDR3 is TGTGCCAGCACCGTCAGCGGGAGCTCCTACGGCTACACCTTC.

This clonotype has a count of ten or more. This chain joins TRBV9 and TRBJ2-3; 10 bases agree with TRBD1. The V gene's germline CDR1 is SGDLS and CDR2 YYNGEE. The CDR3 runs 14 residues. The J segment lost 5 bases and the V segment lost 2 bases, leaving 2 bases of the junction unmatched. CDR3 coding DNA: TGTGCCAGCAGCGTGACAGGGGGCCAAGATACGCAGTATTTT. Its protein product is CASSVTGGQDTQYF.

This clonotype showed up many times. This chain joins TRBV7-2 and TRBJ2-7; 10 bases line up with TRBD1. The V gene's germline CDR1 is SGHTA and CDR2 FQGNSA. The CDR3 runs 16 residues. V lost 4 bases, J lost 5 bases, and 11 bases stayed unmatched. The CDR3 loop reads CASSSNPGTGANEQYF. DNA for the CDR3: TGTGCCAGCAGCTCGAACCCCGGGACAGGGGCAAACGAGCAGTACTTC.

V and J are TRBV7-2 and TRBJ2-5; a possible D gene is TRBD1 (5 bases). CDR1 is SGHTA, CDR2 FQGNSA, per germline. This CDR3 has 14 amino acids. With 3 bases removed from V and 3 bases from J, the gap between germline ends came to 11 bases. This CDR3 is CASSFQGLEETQYF. CDR3 coding DNA: TGTGCCAGCAGCTTTCAGGGCCTCGAAGAGACCCAGTACTTC.

This clonotype was seen ten or more times. V gene TRBV4-2 combines with J gene TRBJ1-5; weak D call: TRBD1 (5 bases). The CDR3 contains 15 residues. Germline CDR1 and CDR2: LGHNA and YNFKEQ. Trimming pared 0 bases from V and 6 bases from J, leaving 12 bases between. CDR3 DNA: TGTGCCAGCAGCCAAGACGGGCAGGGTGGTCAGCCCCAGCATTTT. Translated: CASSQDGQGGQPQHF.

V usage is TRBV7-2 and J usage is TRBJ2-7; D is undetermined. Germline V gene sequence: CDR1 SGHTA, CDR2 FQGNSA. The CDR3 spans 15 residues. V was trimmed by 3 bases and J by 7 bases, leaving 19 bases between them. In DNA, the CDR3 is TGTGCCAGCAGCTTGGTGGCTGGCGGAAGTAGGGAGCAGTACTTC. Amino acid sequence: CASSLVAGGSREQYF.

The CDR3 DNA reads as TGTGCCAGCAAAGGACGGGGTATGACCGGGGAGCTGTTTTTT. Translation gives CASKGRGMTGELFF. The gene calls are TRBV6-1 and TRBJ2-2, with D maybe TRBD2 (5 bases). This CDR3 region has 14 residues. The germline V and J ends were trimmed by 7 bases and 5 bases, with 14 bases remaining between them. CDR1 MNHNS and CDR2 SASEGT come from the germline V gene.

This clonotype was detected ten times or more. The gene calls are TRBV5-1 and TRBJ2-7; TRBD2 matches 7 bases. V shed 0 bases and J 3 bases; nucleotides not matched to a gene: 6. CDR3 length: 15 amino acids. CDR1 is SGHRS, CDR2 YFSETQ, per germline. The CDR3 reads CASSLATSASYEQYF. DNA of the CDR3: TGCGCCAGCAGCTTGGCCACTAGCGCAAGCTACGAGCAGTACTTC.

The chain combines TRBV7-3 with TRBJ2-2; 8 positions agree with TRBD1. Germline CDR1 and CDR2: SGHTA and FQGTGA. This CDR3 has 15 residues. Trimming removed 1 base from V and 7 bases from J; junction bases left unmatched: 5. The DNA of the CDR3 is TGTGCCAGCAGCTTAAGGGCAGGGGGCGGCGGGGAGCTGTTTTTT. Translation gives CASSLRAGGGGELFF.

This clonotype was recorded at least ten times. The chain has TRBV5-1 and TRBJ1-1; D unclear. The CDR3 totals 15 residues. V was cut by 0 bases and J by 1 base, with 10 bases left in between. Germline V CDR1 and CDR2: SGHRS, YFSETQ. CDR3 sequence (DNA): TGCGCCAGCAGCTTGGGAACCTACGGGAACACTGAAGCTTTCTTT. Encoded protein: CASSLGTYGNTEAFF.

This clonotype was found once. The rearrangement links TRBV20-1 to TRBJ2-7; 10 positions agree with TRBD2. Germline-derived CDR1 and CDR2 are DFQATT and SNEGSKA (reference sequence). The J segment lost 2 bases and the V segment lost 0 bases, leaving 7 bases of the junction unmatched. The CDR3 runs to 16 residues. This CDR3 is CSARDPASGGTYEQYF. The CDR3 DNA reads TGCAGTGCTAGAGATCCTGCTAGCGGGGGAACCTACGAGCAGTACTTC.

This clonotype was seen more than once but under ten times. The CDR3 DNA reads as TGTGCCAGCAGCTTAGCCGGGGGGGCCGGTCGTCAGGAGACCCAGTACTTC. Translating it yields CASSLAGGAGRQETQYF. V gene TRBV7-6 combines with J gene TRBJ2-5, with TRBD2 matching over 8 bases. The V gene's germline CDR1 is SGHVS and CDR2 FNYEAQ. The junction had 11 bases not matched to a gene; V was cut back by 0 bases and J by 5 bases. This CDR3 region has 17 residues.

The chain couples TRBV7-2 to TRBJ1-4, with D tentatively TRBD1 (5 bases). From germline, CDR1 is SGHTA and CDR2 FQGNSA. V gave up 2 bases and J gave up 7 bases, with 20 bases separating them. This CDR3 is 17 amino acids long. This chain's CDR3 is CASSLNRLAGGVEKLFF. Written as DNA, the CDR3 is TGTGCCAGCAGCTTAAATCGACTAGCGGGAGGGGTTGAAAAACTGTTTTTT.

This rearrangement joins TRBV7-2 to TRBJ1-1; TRBD1 matches 7 bases. There are 14 residues in the CDR3. Germline V gene sequence: CDR1 SGHTA, CDR2 FQGNSA. V was clipped by 3 bases and J by 6 bases; unmatched bases: 7. For the CDR3, the DNA is TGTGCCAGCAGCTTTGTCGCGACAGGGTCTGAAGCTTTCTTT. Amino acids: CASSFVATGSEAFF.

This clonotype was picked up many times. V is TRBV6-1 and J is TRBJ2-1; D remains unclear. Trimming pared 3 bases from V and 5 bases from J, leaving 11 bases between. Germline V gives CDR1 MNHNS, CDR2 SASEGT. There are 14 residues in the CDR3. CDR3: CASSDSGPHNEQFF. The CDR3 DNA reads as TGTGCCAGCAGTGACTCAGGCCCACACAATGAGCAGTTCTTC.

CDR3 sequence reads: CASSVELAGGETQYF. DNA for the CDR3: TGTGCCAGCAGCGTTGAACTAGCGGGAGGAGAGACCCAGTACTTC. V usage is TRBV7-2 and J usage is TRBJ2-5, with TRBD2 identical over 12 bases. Unmatched junction bases numbered 5, after V lost 5 bases and J lost 4 bases. The CDR3 is 15 amino acids. Germline CDR1 is SGHTA and CDR2 is FQGNSA.

Concerning this clonotype: This could be a read error, since a much larger clone is one nucleotide away. The V and J genes are TRBV27 and TRBJ2-7, with a weak D call TRBD2 (6 bases). The CDR3 length is 14 residues. CDR1 is MNHEY and CDR2 is SMNVEV in the germline V gene (reference sequence). The CDR3 region is CPSSLSREAYEQYF. The DNA of the CDR3 is TGTCCCAGCAGTTTATCGAGGGAGGCCTACGAGCAGTACTTC.

DNA for the CDR3: TGTGCCAGCAGTGAATTTACCAGTCTCGGGGATGGCTACACCTTC. This gives the protein CASSEFTSLGDGYTF. The chain combines TRBV25-1 with TRBJ1-2; D unresolved. Per germline, CDR1 MGHDK and CDR2 SYGVNS. This CDR3 contains 15 residues. V lost 1 base and J 6 bases, leaving 15 bases between the germline ends.

In this sample, this clonotype turned up many times. This sequence joins TRBV11-2 and TRBJ2-7; D possibly uses TRBD1 or TRBD2 (6 bases each). V lost 1 base, J lost 3 bases, and 10 bases lay in between. Per the germline V gene, CDR1 is SGHAT and CDR2 is FQNNGV. The CDR3 is made up of 14 amino acids. CDR3 sequence reads: CASSLVGGIYEQYF. The CDR3, as DNA: TGTGCCAGCAGCTTAGTAGGGGGGATCTACGAGCAGTACTTC.

This clonotype was observed many times. This sequence joins TRBV4-1 and TRBJ1-5; D is uncertain. CDR1 is MGHRA, CDR2 YSYEKL, per germline. Trimming left V 2 bases short and J 1 base short, with 6 bases between. The CDR3 extends over 14 amino acids. CDR3 in DNA: TGCGCCAGCAGCCAACGGTGGAGCAATCAGCCCCAGCATTTT. Its protein is CASSQRWSNQPQHF.